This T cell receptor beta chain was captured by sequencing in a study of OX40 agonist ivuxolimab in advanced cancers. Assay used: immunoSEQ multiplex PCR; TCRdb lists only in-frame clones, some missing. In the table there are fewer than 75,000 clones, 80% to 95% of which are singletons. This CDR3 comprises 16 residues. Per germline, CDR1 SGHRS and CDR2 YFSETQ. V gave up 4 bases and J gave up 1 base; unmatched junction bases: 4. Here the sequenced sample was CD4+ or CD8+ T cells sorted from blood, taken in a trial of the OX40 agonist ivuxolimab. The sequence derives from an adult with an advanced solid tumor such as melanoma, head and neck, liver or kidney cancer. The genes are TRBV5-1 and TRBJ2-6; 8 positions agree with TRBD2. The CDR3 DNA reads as TGCGCCAGCAGCCGGGGGGGACCTTCTGGGGCCAACGTCCTGACTTTC. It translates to CASSRGGPSGANVLTF.